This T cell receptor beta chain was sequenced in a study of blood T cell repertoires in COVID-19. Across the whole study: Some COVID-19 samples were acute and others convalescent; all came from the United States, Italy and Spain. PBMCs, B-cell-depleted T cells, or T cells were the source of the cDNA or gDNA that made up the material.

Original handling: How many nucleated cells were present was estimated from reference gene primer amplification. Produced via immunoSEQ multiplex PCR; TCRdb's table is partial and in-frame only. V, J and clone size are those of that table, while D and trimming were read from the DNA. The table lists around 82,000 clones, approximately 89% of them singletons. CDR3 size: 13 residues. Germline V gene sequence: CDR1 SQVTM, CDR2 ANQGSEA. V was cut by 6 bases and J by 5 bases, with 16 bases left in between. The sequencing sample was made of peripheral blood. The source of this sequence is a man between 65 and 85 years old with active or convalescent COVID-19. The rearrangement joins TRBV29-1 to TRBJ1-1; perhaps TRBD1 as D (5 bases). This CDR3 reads CSVPWGDGTEAFF. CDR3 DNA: TGCAGCGTCCCCTGGGGGGACGGGACTGAAGCTTTCTTT. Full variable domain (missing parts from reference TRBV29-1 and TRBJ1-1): SAVISQKPSRDICQRGTSLTIQCQVDSQVTMMFWYRQQPGQSLTLIATANQGSEATYESGFVIDKFPISRPNLTFSTLTVSNMSPEDSSIYLCSVPWGDGTEAFFGQGTRLTVV.